Reported below is one TCR beta chain. Its antigen is undetermined. Amplification yielded TCR beta CDR3 regions, with RNA transcripts as the source. RT-PCR in the first round (using the HTBI primer set) targeted the TCR CDR3. TCRdb redid the calling of the multiplex PCR reads with MiXCR, one entry per CDR3 protein. The data contain about 380,000 distinct CDR3 sequences, less than 20% of them seen just once; the ten biggest clones take up 35% to 50%. CDR3 length: 12 amino acids. From germline, CDR1 is LNHDA and CDR2 SQIVND (reference sequence). V lost 7 bases, J lost 5 bases, and 11 bases lay in between. Diagnoses used clinical symptoms, serum thyroxine and TRAb, thyroid ultrasound and orbital computed tomography. Source material for PBMCs was roughly 10 ml fresh peripheral blood. The sample belongs to a study of T cells in Graves' hyperthyroidism and ophthalmopathy. Study observations and caveats: Most expanded thyroid clonotypes above 0.001 recurred in blood. It was a median around seven months before onset that the model predicted ophthalmopathy.

The chain carries TRBV19 and TRBJ1-1; TRBD1 might be the D (6 bases). This receptor was obtained from a man younger than 30 with Graves' ophthalmopathy. Sequencing was carried out using blood. In DNA, the CDR3 is TGTGCCAGTAAAGGGGGGGGAACTGAAGCTTTCTTT. Amino acids: CASKGGGTEAFF.